Presented here are 22 T cell receptor beta chains from one specimen sequenced in a study of cytomegalovirus exposure and HLA in healthy donors. The PCR was carried out with 60 Vbeta primers and 13 Jbeta primers. Generated by immunoSEQ multiplex PCR, the TCRdb table keeps only in-frame clones and is missing some. The table includes over 150,000 clones, around 80% detected once. Sequencing used PBMCs. Receptor source: a woman younger than 45 in good health and CMV-seronegative.

The gene calls are TRBV27 and TRBJ2-7; TRBD2 matches 10 bases. CDR3 length: 14 residues. The germline V gene has CDR1 MNHEY and CDR2 SMNVEV (reference sequence). Trimming cost V 6 bases and J 4 bases; bases outside gene matches: 6. The CDR3 reads CASSSGRVGYEQYF. The CDR3 nucleotides are TGTGCCAGCAGCAGCGGGAGGGTCGGTTACGAGCAGTACTTC.

The chain joins TRBV4-3 to TRBJ1-2; D is ambiguous. Trimming shortened V by 2 bases and J by 7 bases, and 17 bases separated the two germline ends. This CDR3 comprises 15 residues. Germline values: CDR1 LGHNA, CDR2 YSLEER. The CDR3 DNA reads TGCGCCAGCAGCCAAATTGAACTCGGCGGCCCTGGCTACACCTTC. It encodes CASSQIELGGPGYTF.

The CDR3: CASRESGELFF. CDR3 nucleotide sequence: TGTGCCAGCAGGGAGTCCGGGGAGCTGTTTTTT. The V gene is TRBV2, the J gene TRBJ2-2; unclear D gene. CDR1 and CDR2 (germline): SNHLY, FYNNEI. This CDR3 comprises 11 residues. Trimming removed 6 bases from V and 6 bases from J, with 5 bases in between. The full variable domain, its missing parts supplied by reference TRBV2 and TRBJ2-2, is EPEVTQTPSHQVTQMGQEVILRCVPISNHLYFYWYRQILGQKVEFLVSFYNNEISEKSEIFDDQFSVERPDGSNFTLKIRSTKLEDSAMYFCASRESGELFFGEGSRLTVL.

The chain couples TRBV2 to TRBJ2-1; 12 nucleotides line up with TRBD2. Looked up from germline, CDR1 is SNHLY and CDR2 is FYNNEI. J gave up 9 bases and V 8 bases, and 11 bases lay outside the gene matches. CDR3 length: 15 residues. The CDR3 sequence is CASGPGLAGIFEQFF. CDR3 coding DNA: TGTGCCAGCGGTCCCGGACTAGCGGGAATCTTTGAGCAGTTCTTC. The whole variable domain, remainder taken from reference TRBV2 and TRBJ2-1, is EPEVTQTPSHQVTQMGQEVILRCVPISNHLYFYWYRQILGQKVEFLVSFYNNEISEKSEIFDDQFSVERPDGSNFTLKIRSTKLEDSAMYFCASGPGLAGIFEQFFGPGTRLTVL.

The rearrangement links TRBV6-1 to TRBJ1-5; D not resolved. The germline V gene encodes CDR1 MNHNS and CDR2 SASEGT. Trimming removed 6 bases from V and 2 bases from J, with 14 bases in between. The CDR3 has 15 residues. The CDR3 protein is CASRNPDSRNQPQHF. The CDR3 nucleotides read TGTGCCAGCAGGAACCCAGACTCCCGCAATCAGCCCCAGCATTTT.

The gene calls are TRBV5-1 and TRBJ2-5; 13 bases match TRBD2. The CDR3 has 16 residues. Per germline, CDR1 SGHRS and CDR2 YFSETQ. Unmatched junction bases numbered 5, after V lost 4 bases and J lost 2 bases. Written as DNA, the CDR3 is TGCGCCAGCAGCGTGGGACTAGCGGGGCCTCAAGAGACCCAGTACTTC. This codes for CASSVGLAGPQETQYF. The full variable domain, completed using reference TRBV5-1 and TRBJ2-5, is KAGVTQTPRYLIKTRGQQVTLSCSPISGHRSVSWYQQTPGQGLQFLFEYFSETQRNKGNFPGRFSGRQFSNSRSEMNVSTLELGDSALYLCASSVGLAGPQETQYFGPGTRLLVL.

The genes are TRBV6-5 and TRBJ1-5; D unresolved. The CDR3 covers 13 residues. CDR1 MNHEY and CDR2 SVGAGI come from the germline V gene. Trimming took off 0 bases at V and 5 bases at J, with 5 bases between the two ends. Here the CDR3 DNA reads TGTGCCAGCAGTTACTCGAGGGATCAGCCCCAGCATTTT. Protein sequence: CASSYSRDQPQHF.

This rearrangement joins TRBV7-9 to TRBJ2-5; 7 nucleotides agree with TRBD1. The CDR3 spans 14 residues. Germline values: CDR1 SEHNR, CDR2 FQNEAQ (reference sequence). The V and J ends lost 5 bases and 2 bases, in that order; junction bases with no gene match: 5. CDR3 sequence reads: CASSEGQLQETQYF. In DNA, the CDR3 is TGTGCCAGCAGCGAGGGACAGTTGCAAGAGACCCAGTACTTC.

This clone came up a few times. The chain is built from TRBV11-2 and TRBJ2-7; TRBD1 matches at 7 bases. The germline gives CDR1 SGHAT, CDR2 FQNNGV. Losses at the gene ends were 1 base for V and 2 bases for J; bases not matched to a gene: 5. The CDR3 length is 15 residues. CDR3 sequence: CASSLAGTEAYEQYF. The CDR3 DNA reads TGTGCCAGCAGCTTAGCCGGGACAGAAGCCTACGAGCAGTACTTC.

The chain carries TRBV7-6 and TRBJ1-6, with 7 nucleotides matching TRBD1. V dropped 4 bases and J dropped 5; count of bases not matched to a gene: 5. Germline-derived CDR1 and CDR2 are SGHVS and FNYEAQ. The CDR3 has 15 residues. CDR3 in DNA: TGTGCCAGCAGCTCCGGGACAGTCAATAATTCACCCCTCCACTTT. It specifies CASSSGTVNNSPLHF.

This clone was detected once. The chain couples TRBV28 to TRBJ2-4, with 12 bases lining up with TRBD1. The germline V gene has CDR1 MDHEN and CDR2 SYDVKM. The CDR3 has 18 residues. V lost 2 bases, J lost 0 bases, and 5 bases stayed unmatched. CDR3 in DNA: TGTGCCAGCAGTTTACAGGGACAGGGGGCCCAAGCCAAAAACATTCAGTACTTC. It yields the protein CASSLQGQGAQAKNIQYF.

The rearrangement joins TRBV30 to TRBJ2-3; 7 bases match TRBD2. This CDR3 region has 16 residues. Germline V lookup: CDR1 GTSNPN, CDR2 SVGIG (reference sequence). J was trimmed by 2 bases and V by 3 bases; bases with no gene match: 11. CDR3 DNA sequence: TGTGCCTGGAGCGCGATCCAAGCGGGGTCCACAGATACGCAGTATTTT. As protein: CAWSAIQAGSTDTQYF.

The chain links TRBV27 to TRBJ1-1, with 10 bases that match TRBD1. Germline V CDR1 and CDR2: MNHEY, SMNVEV (reference sequence). V lost 5 bases, J lost 6 bases, and 9 bases stayed unmatched. The CDR3 is made up of 15 amino acids. This CDR3 is CASSARQGAISEAFF. The CDR3 nucleotides read TGTGCCAGCAGTGCCCGACAGGGGGCGATCTCTGAAGCTTTCTTT.

The chain recombines TRBV2 with TRBJ2-3; TRBD1 aligns across 8 bases. V gave up 8 bases and J gave up 1 base; unmatched junction bases: 2. The CDR3 consists of 13 residues. The V gene's germline CDR1 is SNHLY and CDR2 FYNNEI. The CDR3 DNA is TGTGCCAGCCAGACAGGGGGCACAGATACGCAGTATTTT. Translating gives CASQTGGTDTQYF.

A single count supports this clone. J is TRBJ2-6 and V is TRBV2; D call uncertain. The V end was cut by 7 bases, the J end by 0 bases, with 7 bases between. CDR1 is SNHLY and CDR2 is FYNNEI in the germline V gene. This CDR3 has 14 residues. This chain's CDR3 is CASKTSSGANVLTF. DNA for the CDR3: TGTGCCAGCAAGACAAGCTCTGGGGCCAACGTCCTGACTTTC.

This clone has just one count. The chain is built from TRBV27 and TRBJ2-2; possibly TRBD2 for D (5 bases). Germline CDR1 is MNHEY and CDR2 is SMNVEV (reference sequence). The CDR3 is made up of 14 amino acids. Trimming took 5 bases from V and 6 from J, leaving 13 bases between them. CDR3 DNA sequence: TGTGCCAGCAGTCCTAGCATGGGTCCCGGGGAGCTGTTTTTT. This gives the protein CASSPSMGPGELFF.

In DNA, the CDR3 is TGTGCCTGGAGTGTACATGAGGTGACTGAAGCTTTCTTT. It encodes CAWSVHEVTEAFF. The chain has TRBV30 and TRBJ1-1; D unclear. The CDR3 length is 13 residues. Germline V gene data show CDR1 as GTSNPN and CDR2 as SVGIG (reference sequence). V lost 0 bases, J lost 5 bases, and 10 bases lay in between.

The chain joins TRBV13 to TRBJ2-7, with 7 bases lining up with TRBD1. V was clipped by 1 base and J by 3 bases; unmatched bases: 6. CDR1 and CDR2 from the germline V gene are PRHDT and FYEKMQ (reference sequence). The CDR3 is 15 residues long. The CDR3 loop reads CASSLAPTGDYEQYF. CDR3 sequence (DNA): TGTGCCAGCAGCTTAGCCCCAACAGGGGACTACGAGCAGTACTTC.

About this clone: The junction differs from germline at one of its ends, possibly a read error. The chain has TRBV28 and TRBJ1-6, with 7 bases matching TRBD1. Germline CDR1 MDHEN, CDR2 SYDVKM. The CDR3 runs to 15 residues. CDR3 coding DNA: TGTGCCAGCAGCTCGTCGGACAGGTTCAATTCACCCCCCCACTTT. Amino acid sequence: CASSSSDRFNSPPHF.

The chain combines TRBV18 with TRBJ2-2; 7 bases line up with TRBD1. The CDR3 runs 15 residues. Trimming cost V 5 bases and J 1 base; bases outside gene matches: 4. Germline V gene data show CDR1 as KGHSH and CDR2 as LQKENI. CDR3 in amino acids: CASSSGQMNTGELFF. The CDR3 DNA sequence: TGTGCCAGCTCATCGGGACAGATGAACACCGGGGAGCTGTTTTTT.

The chain joins TRBV28 to TRBJ2-7, with 11 bases identical to TRBD2. This CDR3 is built from 15 residues. CDR1 and CDR2 (germline): MDHEN, SYDVKM. Trimming took 2 bases from V and 5 from J; bases not matched to a gene: 5. The CDR3 DNA follows: TGTGCCAGCAGTTTACTAACTAGCGGGAGACACGAGCAGTACTTC. This gives the protein CASSLLTSGRHEQYF. Variable domain in full (rest from reference TRBV28 and TRBJ2-7): DVKVTQSSRYLVKRTGEKVFLECVQDMDHENMFWYRQDPGLGLRLIYFSYDVKMKEKGDIPEGYSVSREKKERFSLILESASTNQTSMYLCASSLLTSGRHEQYFGPGTRLTVT.

The V call is TRBV7-9, the J call TRBJ1-1; no clear D gene. This CDR3 has 11 amino acids. Germline V gene lookup returns CDR1 SEHNR and CDR2 FQNEAQ (reference sequence). Deletions cut 2 bases from V and 5 bases from J, with 3 bases between. The CDR3 loop reads CASSLSTEAFF. The DNA of the CDR3 is TGTGCCAGCAGCTTATCAACTGAAGCTTTCTTT.